Each of the 5 T cell receptor beta chains below was sequenced from the same sample in a study of blood T cell repertoires in COVID-19. Profiling relied on immunoSEQ multiplex PCR, and the TCRdb table lists in-frame clones only, not all of them. The sample lists about half a million clones, 70% to 90% occurring once. Source material: peripheral blood. Every receptor here comes from a human donor in a cohort sampled during active COVID-19.

Only a few counts were recorded for this clone. The rearrangement links TRBV6-5 to TRBJ2-7, with D maybe TRBD1 (5 bases). Germline V gives CDR1 MNHEY, CDR2 SVGAGI. V was cut by 4 bases and J by 3 bases, with 7 bases left in between. This CDR3 has 12 residues. The CDR3 sequence: CASSFDSYEQYF. CDR3 coding DNA: TGTGCCAGCAGTTTCGACAGCTACGAGCAGTACTTC.

The chain is built from TRBV6-1 and TRBJ1-5; no definite D call. Between the trimmed V and J ends, which lost 1 base and 11 bases, there was a span of 15 bases. CDR1 is MNHNS, CDR2 SASEGT, per germline. CDR3 size: 14 residues. CDR3 DNA: TGTGCCAGCAGTGAAGTGCAGGAGGCGGTTTCCCAGCATTTT. Translated: CASSEVQEAVSQHF.

The chain recombines TRBV4-1 with TRBJ1-4, with 7 bases identical to TRBD1. V shed 0 bases and J 8 bases; nucleotides not matched to a gene: 9. Germline CDR1 reads MGHRA; CDR2 reads YSYEKL. CDR3 size: 16 residues. Written as DNA, the CDR3 is TGCGCCAGCAGCCAAGAAATGGGGCAGGGGGGAGAAAAACTGTTTTTT. Encoded protein: CASSQEMGQGGEKLFF.

The chain is built from TRBV9 and TRBJ1-6; no clear D gene. This CDR3 comprises 12 residues. The V end was cut by 3 bases, the J end by 14 bases, with 12 bases between. CDR1 SGDLS and CDR2 YYNGEE come from the germline V gene. The CDR3: CASSASPRALHF. CDR3 DNA sequence: TGTGCCAGCAGCGCGTCTCCGAGGGCCCTCCACTTT.

V is TRBV18 and J is TRBJ1-2; 8 bases agree with TRBD1. The CDR3 contains 13 residues. The V gene end was trimmed by 6 bases and the J gene end by 12 bases; junction bases not matched to a gene: 12. From germline, CDR1 is KGHSH and CDR2 LQKENI. CDR3 bases: TGTGCCAGCTCGAACCAGGGGGCGTCACCCGACACCTTC. It specifies CASSNQGASPDTF. Filled out from reference TRBV18 and TRBJ1-2, the complete variable domain reads NAGVMQNPRHLVRRRGQEARLRCSPMKGHSHVYWYRQLPEEGLKFMVYLQKENIIDESGMPKERFSAEFPKEGPSILRIQQVVRGDSAAYFCASSNQGASPDTFGSGTRLTVV.